The 21 T cell receptor beta chains presented below share a single source sample, sequenced in a study of T cell responses to AZD1222 COVID-19 vaccine. Sequenced by immunoSEQ multiplex PCR; TCRdb stores in-frame clones only, minus some. The table includes 150,000 to 200,000 clones, about nine tenths detected once. Sequenced material: peripheral blood, taken 28 days after the second dose of the MenACWY control vaccine. Every receptor here comes from an adult who received the MenACWY meningococcal vaccine as a control.

The rearrangement joins TRBV15 to TRBJ1-1; D unclear. The CDR3 length is 15 residues. V was trimmed by 0 bases and J by 4 bases, leaving 12 bases between them. From germline, CDR1 is LNHNV and CDR2 YYDKDF (reference sequence). CDR3: CATSRDKGLVTEAFF. The CDR3 coding sequence is TGTGCCACCAGCAGAGATAAAGGGTTAGTCACTGAAGCTTTCTTT.

The chain is built from TRBV5-4 and TRBJ2-2, with D possibly matching TRBD2 (6 bases). CDR3 length: 14 amino acids. Germline values: CDR1 SGHNT, CDR2 YYREEE (reference sequence). V lost 4 bases, J lost 5 bases, and 12 bases lay in between. The CDR3, as DNA: TGTGCCAGCAGCCTCCTTAGCGGTACCGGGGAGCTGTTTTTT. It yields the protein CASSLLSGTGELFF. The full variable domain, its missing parts supplied by reference TRBV5-4 and TRBJ2-2, is ETGVTQSPTHLIKTRGQQVTLRCSSQSGHNTVSWYQQALGQGPQFIFQYYREEENGRGNFPPRFSGLQFPNYSSELNVNALELDDSALYLCASSLLSGTGELFFGEGSRLTVL.

The rearrangement links TRBV18 to TRBJ1-1; the D is unclear. V dropped 3 bases and J dropped 1 base, with 9 bases sitting between them. This CDR3 spans 14 amino acids. Germline loops: CDR1 KGHSH, CDR2 LQKENI. The CDR3 loop reads CASSPRTGNTEAFF. Here the CDR3 DNA reads TGTGCCAGCTCACCTCGAACGGGGAACACTGAAGCTTTCTTT.

The chain joins TRBV28 to TRBJ1-1; TRBD1 might be the D (6 bases). Germline V gene lookup returns CDR1 MDHEN and CDR2 SYDVKM. The CDR3 totals 15 residues. The germline V and J ends were trimmed by 7 bases and 7 bases, with 22 bases remaining between them. Here the CDR3 reads CASNGQSGGGLEAFF. The CDR3 DNA is TGTGCCAGCAATGGGCAAAGTGGGGGGGGCCTTGAAGCTTTCTTT.

The chain recombines TRBV9 with TRBJ1-5, with 8 bases aligning to TRBD1. The J segment lost 4 bases and the V segment lost 3 bases, leaving 3 bases of the junction unmatched. Germline assignment: CDR1 SGDLS and CDR2 YYNGEE. The CDR3 spans 14 residues. The CDR3 reads CASSETGANQPQHF. The DNA for the CDR3 is TGTGCCAGCAGCGAGACAGGGGCGAATCAGCCCCAGCATTTT. The variable domain in full, completed from reference TRBV9 and TRBJ1-5, reads DSGVTQTPKHLITATGQRVTLRCSPRSGDLSVYWYQQSLDQGLQFLIQYYNGEERAKGNILERFSAQQFPDLHSELNLSSLELGDSALYFCASSETGANQPQHFGDGTRLSIL.

The rearrangement links TRBV14 to TRBJ2-7; D is uncertain. CDR1 and CDR2 (germline): SGHDN, FVKESK. The CDR3 covers 17 residues. V lost 1 base and J lost 2, with 18 bases in between. CDR3 nucleotide sequence: TGTGCCAGCAGCCAAGTGTCGGAAACTCGTATTACCTACGAGCAGTACTTC. It encodes CASSQVSETRITYEQYF.

In DNA, the CDR3 is TGTGCCAGCAGCCAAACCCAGGGGACTGAAGCTTTCTTT. Residues: CASSQTQGTEAFF. The V call is TRBV9, the J call TRBJ1-1; D possibly corresponds to TRBD1 (6 bases). Germline V lookup: CDR1 SGDLS, CDR2 YYNGEE. V was clipped by 4 bases and J by 5 bases, with 12 bases between them. The CDR3 sequence is 13 residues long.

The CDR3, as DNA: TGCGCCAGCAGCTTGGCGGGGAGGGGGGGCTACGAGCAGTACTTC. It encodes CASSLAGRGGYEQYF. The chain combines TRBV5-1 with TRBJ2-7, with D possibly TRBD2 on 7 matching bases. Trimming left V 0 bases short and J 3 bases short, with 13 bases between. The CDR3 loop spans 15 amino acids. CDR1 and CDR2 from the germline V gene are SGHRS and YFSETQ.

The chain joins TRBV28 to TRBJ1-5; D is unclear. Trimming pared 9 bases from V and 5 bases from J, leaving 14 bases between. From germline, CDR1 is MDHEN and CDR2 SYDVKM. This CDR3 contains 13 residues. The CDR3 protein is CASGGFGDQPQHF. The CDR3 region has the DNA TGTGCCAGTGGAGGGTTTGGGGATCAGCCCCAGCATTTT.

This chain links TRBV6-7 with TRBJ1-1; 7 bases are shared with TRBD1. TRBV6-7 is filed as an ORF, its function uncertain. This CDR3 has 23 amino acids. The J segment lost 5 bases and the V segment lost 9 bases, leaving 39 bases of the junction unmatched. Here the CDR3 reads CARPPHRHAPPRSPSGGKTEAFF. The CDR3, as DNA: TGTGCCAGGCCCCCCCACCGTCACGCCCCGCCCCGTTCGCCGTCAGGGGGTAAAACTGAAGCTTTCTTT.

The chain recombines TRBV27 with TRBJ1-2, with 7 bases aligning to TRBD1. The CDR3 sequence is 14 residues long. The germline V gene encodes CDR1 MNHEY and CDR2 SMNVEV (reference sequence). Losses at the gene ends were 3 bases for V and 8 bases for J; bases not matched to a gene: 9. The CDR3 sequence is CASSFKGQPLGYTF. In DNA form, the CDR3 reads TGTGCCAGCAGTTTCAAGGGACAGCCCCTGGGCTACACCTTC.

V gene TRBV28 combines with J gene TRBJ1-5; D gene ambiguous. V dropped 10 bases and J dropped 0 bases, with 7 bases sitting between them. Germline V CDR1 and CDR2: MDHEN, SYDVKM. The CDR3 length is 12 residues. This CDR3 is CATAGSNQPQHF. The CDR3 coding sequence is TGTGCCACCGCAGGTAGCAATCAGCCCCAGCATTTT.

This rearrangement joins TRBV5-1 to TRBJ2-2, with 10 bases lining up with TRBD2. The CDR3 consists of 16 residues. The trim removed 2 bases at V and 2 bases at J, leaving 3 bases unmatched. Germline lookup yields CDR1 SGHRS and CDR2 YFSETQ. This chain's CDR3 is CASSFSGRTNTGELFF. The CDR3 DNA sequence: TGCGCCAGCAGCTTTAGCGGGAGGACCAACACCGGGGAGCTGTTTTTT.

The chain links TRBV6-2 or TRBV6-3 to TRBJ1-1; D is undetermined. The CDR3 runs 15 residues. The V end lost 0 bases, the J end lost 2 bases, and 10 bases lay between the germline ends. CDR1 is MNHEY and CDR2 is SVGEGT in the germline V gene. For the CDR3, the DNA is TGTGCCAGCAGTTACTCGAGAGGGCCAAACACTGAAGCTTTCTTT. Encoded protein: CASSYSRGPNTEAFF.

V and J are TRBV19 and TRBJ1-5; TRBD1 is a possible D gene (6 bases). The V end lost 1 base, the J end lost 6 bases, and 13 bases lay between the germline ends. The CDR3 extends over 15 amino acids. The germline V gene has CDR1 LNHDA and CDR2 SQIVND (reference sequence). The chain's CDR3 is CASSIGQVKSQPQHF. DNA of the CDR3: TGTGCCAGTAGTATAGGACAGGTTAAGAGTCAGCCCCAGCATTTT.

The DNA of the CDR3 is TGTGCCAGCAGAGAAAACCCCCTGGGAGCCAAAAACATTCAGTACTTC. Protein sequence: CASRENPLGAKNIQYF. This chain joins TRBV27 and TRBJ2-4; D not resolved. Germline assignment: CDR1 MNHEY and CDR2 SMNVEV (reference sequence). The ends were cut back, 6 bases at V and 0 bases at J, with 15 bases in the middle. The CDR3 consists of 16 residues.

This chain joins TRBV19 and TRBJ1-4; 8 nucleotides match TRBD1. This CDR3 has 23 residues. Germline lookup yields CDR1 LNHDA and CDR2 SQIVND (reference sequence). Trimming removed 4 bases from V and 0 bases from J; junction bases left unmatched: 25. CDR3 bases: TGTGCCAGTAGTACCTCCTATTCATACTCCGGGACAGGAGCTACAGCAACTAATGAAAAACTGTTTTTT. Amino acids: CASSTSYSYSGTGATATNEKLFF.

With regard to this clone: A junction boundary mismatches the germline segment, possibly from a read error. J is TRBJ1-2 and V is TRBV5-5; D uncertain. This CDR3 has 13 residues. Germline CDR1 and CDR2: SGHKS and YYEKEE (reference sequence). CDR3: CASSLDGNYGYTF. The CDR3 DNA reads TGTGCCAGCAGTTTGGACGGTAACTATGGCTACACCTTC.

The chain couples TRBV7-2 to TRBJ2-2, with 11 nucleotides matching TRBD2. V lost 1 base to trimming and J lost 4 bases; unmatched junction nucleotides: 8. Germline CDR1 is SGHTA and CDR2 is FQGNSA. The CDR3 covers 18 residues. The CDR3 DNA reads as TGTGCCAGCAGCTTAGTCATTAGCGGGAGGGTATTCACCGGGGAGCTGTTTTTT. Residues: CASSLVISGRVFTGELFF.

The rearrangement links TRBV6-2 or TRBV6-3 to TRBJ1-5; D is ambiguous. This CDR3 contains 14 residues. The germline gives CDR1 MNHEY, CDR2 SVGEGT. Trimming stripped 2 bases from V and 4 bases from J, with 9 bases between. CDR3 DNA sequence: TGTGCCAGCAGTTACGTGTCAGATAATCAGCCCCAGCATTTT. It translates to CASSYVSDNQPQHF.

The chain has TRBV18 and TRBJ1-1, with D perhaps matching TRBD1 (5 bases). Trimming shortened V by 3 bases and J by 0 bases, and 14 bases separated the two germline ends. From germline, CDR1 is KGHSH and CDR2 LQKENI. The CDR3 runs 16 residues. CDR3 coding DNA: TGTGCCAGCTCACCCTTTCACCAGGGAATGAACACTGAAGCTTTCTTT. Its translation is CASSPFHQGMNTEAFF.